This T cell receptor beta chain was captured in a study of blood T cell repertoires in COVID-19. On the study more broadly: Sites in the United States, Italy and Spain provided acute and convalescent COVID-19 samples. PBMCs, B-cell-depleted T cells, or T cells provided the cDNA or gDNA that made up the material.

Original processing notes: From reference gene primer amplification, estimates of nucleated cell counts were derived. Clones were sequenced by immunoSEQ multiplex PCR, and TCRdb holds only the in-frame ones, with some missing. D and trimming were read from the DNA, whereas the V and J calls and clone size are those reported in that table. The table has over 250,000 clones, around 86% seen once. The sample comprised peripheral blood. This clonotype originated in a man between 45 and 60 years old with acute or convalescent COVID-19.

The CDR3 here is CATSRDRAAQHF. The CDR3 DNA sequence: TGTGCCACCAGCCGGGACAGGGCAGCCCAGCATTTT. V is TRBV15 and J is TRBJ1-5, with TRBD1 identical over 9 bases. The V segment lost 5 bases and the J segment 11 bases; nucleotides outside the gene matches: 4. CDR1 and CDR2 from the germline V gene are LNHNV and YYDKDF (reference sequence). There are 12 residues in the CDR3.